Shown below are 30 T cell receptor beta chains from a single sample sequenced in a study of Ad26.COV2.S vaccination and SARS-CoV-2 variants. Only in-frame clones appear in the TCRdb table, and some are missing; sequencing was by immunoSEQ multiplex PCR. The sample contains 350,000 to 500,000 clones, 85% to 90% of which appear only once. As for treatment: 19 received Ad26.COV2.S at low or high dose, single or two shots; roughly 5 received placebo; per-sample allocation not given. It was on day 63 after the first vaccine or placebo injection that samples were taken. This specimen was peripheral blood, taken in a trial of Ad26.COV2.S vaccine versus placebo. The source of these receptors is a person aged 18 to 65 who received the Ad26.COV2.S COVID-19 vaccine or a placebo.

The chain has TRBV18 and TRBJ1-1; 7 bases are shared with TRBD1. The CDR3 runs 14 residues. V shed 5 bases, J shed 1 base, and the junction held 4 bases outside the gene matches. CDR1 is KGHSH and CDR2 is LQKENI in the germline V gene. CDR3 residues: CASSTWTGNTEAFF. DNA for the CDR3: TGTGCCAGCTCAACCTGGACAGGGAACACTGAAGCTTTCTTT.

V is TRBV19 and J is TRBJ2-2; 9 nucleotides line up with TRBD2. Trimming took 7 bases from V and 8 from J; bases not matched to a gene: 11. Germline loops: CDR1 LNHDA, CDR2 SQIVND (reference sequence). The CDR3 contains 15 residues. CDR3 in DNA: TGTGCCAGTATGCGGGTAGCGGGAGAAGGAGGGGAGCTGTTTTTT. As protein: CASMRVAGEGGELFF.

This clone has a single count. The chain recombines TRBV7-2 with TRBJ2-1, with 7 bases matching TRBD1. Germline V CDR1 and CDR2: SGHTA, FQGNSA. V lost 5 bases to trimming and J lost 2 bases; unmatched junction nucleotides: 6. This CDR3 has 15 residues. The CDR3 spells CASSKGGSAYNEQFF. CDR3 bases: TGTGCCAGCAGCAAAGGGGGCTCTGCCTACAATGAGCAGTTCTTC.

The chain carries TRBV9 and TRBJ2-2; D is perhaps TRBD1 (6 bases). The CDR3 length is 15 residues. V shed 3 bases and J shed 3 bases, with 12 bases lying between them. Germline CDR1 is SGDLS and CDR2 is YYNGEE. CDR3 sequence reads: CASSEGHTYTGELFF. The CDR3 nucleotides read TGTGCCAGCAGCGAGGGACACACCTACACCGGGGAGCTGTTTTTT.

CDR3 DNA: TGCGCCAGCAGCCAAGATCCGGGGGGGAGGCAGCCCCAGCATTTT. Encoded protein: CASSQDPGGRQPQHF. The rearrangement uses TRBV4-3 and TRBJ1-5, with D perhaps TRBD1 (5 bases). Trimming took off 0 bases at V and 7 bases at J, with 13 bases between the two ends. CDR3 length equals 15 residues. In germline, CDR1 is LGHNA, CDR2 YSLEER.

V and J are TRBV7-2 and TRBJ1-2; 10 bases are shared with TRBD1. Germline V gives CDR1 SGHTA, CDR2 FQGNSA. Trimming removed 5 bases from V and 7 bases from J; junction bases left unmatched: 7. The CDR3 runs 14 residues. This chain's CDR3 is CASSGDRGLGGYTF. In DNA form, the CDR3 reads TGTGCCAGCAGCGGGGACAGGGGTTTGGGTGGCTACACCTTC.

This sequence joins TRBV19 and TRBJ2-2; 8 bases match TRBD1. The J segment lost 6 bases and the V segment lost 5 bases, leaving 2 bases of the junction unmatched. Germline V CDR1 and CDR2: LNHDA, SQIVND (reference sequence). The CDR3 is 13 amino acids. CDR3 region: CASSGQGSGELFF. CDR3 in DNA: TGTGCCAGTAGTGGACAGGGATCCGGGGAGCTGTTTTTT.

The chain recombines TRBV11-2 with TRBJ2-7; the match to TRBD2 covers 8 bases. This CDR3 is 15 amino acids long. Unmatched junction bases numbered 10, after V lost 5 bases and J lost 4 bases. Germline V CDR1 and CDR2: SGHAT, FQNNGV. CDR3 nucleotides: TGTGCCAGCAGCGCCAGACTAGCGCGGGAGTACGAGCAGTACGTC. This codes for CASSARLAREYEQYV.

The V and J genes are TRBV5-4 and TRBJ2-2; D is unresolved. V lost 1 base to trimming and J lost 1 base, with 5 bases between them. Germline CDR1 and CDR2: SGHNT and YYREEE (reference sequence). This CDR3 contains 14 residues. CDR3 bases: TGTGCCAGCAGCTTGTCACAGAACACCGGGGAGCTGTTTTTT. Protein product: CASSLSQNTGELFF.

This chain connects TRBV11-2 to TRBJ1-2; weak D call: TRBD1 (6 bases). The V end was cut by 0 bases, the J end by 8 bases, with 25 bases between. Germline V gene data show CDR1 as SGHAT and CDR2 as FQNNGV. The CDR3 is 18 amino acids. The CDR3 DNA reads as TGTGCCAGCAGCTTAGAATTGGCCCTGGGACATTCATCGGTGGGCTACACCTTC. As protein: CASSLELALGHSSVGYTF.

This clone showed up just once. The chain is built from TRBV7-2 and TRBJ1-2; no reliable D call. CDR3 length: 12 amino acids. Trimming took off 3 bases at V and 2 bases at J, with 4 bases between the two ends. The germline CDR1 and CDR2 sequences are SGHTA and FQGNSA. The DNA for the CDR3 is TGTGCCAGCAGCTTTATCAACTATGGCTACACCTTC. Its translation is CASSFINYGYTF.

The genes are TRBV15 and TRBJ1-5, with 8 bases matching TRBD1. The J segment lost 3 bases and the V segment lost 3 bases, leaving 7 bases of the junction unmatched. The CDR3 totals 16 residues. Germline V CDR1 and CDR2: LNHNV, YYDKDF (reference sequence). The CDR3 sequence is CATSSAGTGNNQPQHF. CDR3 coding DNA: TGTGCCACCAGCAGTGCCGGGACAGGCAACAATCAGCCCCAGCATTTT.

The chain uses TRBV28 and TRBJ2-7; 9 bases are shared with TRBD1. The V gene's germline CDR1 is MDHEN and CDR2 SYDVKM. This CDR3 region has 15 residues. Unmatched junction bases numbered 10, after V lost 6 bases and J lost 4 bases. CDR3 DNA: TGTGCCAGCAGCCAGATGGACAGGGGTTGGTACGAGCAGTACTTC. Protein sequence: CASSQMDRGWYEQYF.

This clone has a single count. The chain combines TRBV2 with TRBJ2-3; D assignment may be TRBD1 or TRBD2 (6 bases each). The CDR3 runs to 12 residues. V was cut by 6 bases and J by 8 bases, with 12 bases left in between. Per the germline V gene, CDR1 is SNHLY and CDR2 is FYNNEI. CDR3 residues: CASRGGGRTQYF. The CDR3 coding sequence is TGTGCCAGCAGAGGAGGGGGTCGTACGCAGTATTTT. Full variable domain (remainder filled in from reference TRBV2 and TRBJ2-3): EPEVTQTPSHQVTQMGQEVILRCVPISNHLYFYWYRQILGQKVEFLVSFYNNEISEKSEIFDDQFSVERPDGSNFTLKIRSTKLEDSAMYFCASRGGGRTQYFGPGTRLTVL.

The chain links TRBV2 to TRBJ2-2; 10 bases agree with TRBD2. The CDR3 covers 13 residues. Trimming removed 11 bases from V and 8 bases from J; junction bases left unmatched: 8. The germline V gene encodes CDR1 SNHLY and CDR2 FYNNEI. The CDR3 region is CAQRLAGAGELFF. CDR3 DNA: TGTGCCCAGAGGCTAGCGGGAGCTGGGGAGCTGTTTTTT.

The rearrangement uses TRBV6-5 and TRBJ1-6; maybe TRBD1 (5 bases). Looked up from germline, CDR1 is MNHEY and CDR2 is SVGAGI. This CDR3 has 15 residues. V was shortened by 6 bases and J by 6 bases, with 15 bases between the two germline ends. The CDR3 reads CASRMRQGFNSPLHF. The CDR3 DNA reads as TGTGCCAGCAGGATGCGGCAGGGTTTTAATTCACCCCTCCACTTT.

This clone was counted a few times. The V call is TRBV7-2, the J call TRBJ1-6; TRBD1 might be the D (5 bases). Germline V gene lookup returns CDR1 SGHTA and CDR2 FQGNSA. V lost 5 bases and J 9 bases, leaving 11 bases between the germline ends. The CDR3 extends over 13 amino acids. This chain's CDR3 is CASSPTQGSPLHF. CDR3 nucleotides: TGTGCCAGCAGCCCCACGCAGGGTTCACCCCTCCACTTT.

CDR3 region: CASSLRAPGGIADTQYF. As DNA, the CDR3 is TGTGCCAGCAGCTTAAGGGCGCCGGGGGGGATCGCAGATACGCAGTATTTT. The rearrangement joins TRBV5-4 to TRBJ2-3; 8 nucleotides match TRBD2. CDR1 and CDR2 (germline): SGHNT, YYREEE (reference sequence). The CDR3 is 17 residues long. J lost 4 bases, V lost 2 bases, and 12 bases had no gene match.

The CDR3 spells CASSLGGVRSGNTIYF. The DNA for the CDR3 is TGTGCCAGCAGCTTGGGAGGGGTCCGCTCTGGAAACACCATATATTTT. The chain recombines TRBV5-4 with TRBJ1-3; possibly TRBD1 for D (5 bases). The CDR3 runs 16 residues. CDR1 and CDR2 (germline): SGHNT, YYREEE (reference sequence). Deletions cut 0 bases from V and 0 bases from J, with 10 bases between.

The J gene is TRBJ2-3, the V gene TRBV7-2; 7 bases are a match to TRBD2. V shed 3 bases, J shed 5 bases, and the junction held 11 bases outside the gene matches. The length of the CDR3 is 16 residues. Germline values: CDR1 SGHTA, CDR2 FQGNSA. CDR3 sequence: CASSFASTGGGDTQYF. In nucleotides, the CDR3 is TGTGCCAGCAGCTTTGCGTCGACGGGGGGAGGAGATACGCAGTATTTT. The whole variable domain, filled in from reference TRBV7-2 and TRBJ2-3, reads GAGVSQSPSNKVTEKGKDVELRCDPISGHTALYWYRQSLGQGLEFLIYFQGNSAPDKSGLPSDRFSAERTGGSVSTLTIQRTQQEDSAVYLCASSFASTGGGDTQYFGPGTRLTVL.

The chain couples TRBV19 to TRBJ2-5; TRBD1 matches at 9 bases. Germline V CDR1 and CDR2: LNHDA, SQIVND (reference sequence). This CDR3 region has 14 residues. Trimming at V came to 5 bases and at J to 4 bases, leaving 5 bases not matched to a gene. The DNA for the CDR3 is TGTGCCAGTAGTGCACGGGACAGGGCAGAGACCCAGTACTTC. Translated, it gives CASSARDRAETQYF. Using reference TRBV19 and TRBJ2-5 for the parts outside the CDR3, the full variable domain is DGGITQSPKYLFRKEGQNVTLSCEQNLNHDAMYWYRQDPGQGLRLIYYSQIVNDFQKGDIAEGYSVSREKKESFPLTVTSAQKNPTAFYLCASSARDRAETQYFGPGTRLLVL.

The chain combines TRBV12-3 or TRBV12-4 with TRBJ2-3; TRBD2 is a possible D gene (5 bases). The CDR3 consists of 13 residues. V lost 3 bases to trimming and J lost 3 bases, with 7 bases between them. CDR3 protein: CASSFSVTDTQYF. CDR3 nucleotide sequence: TGTGCCAGCAGTTTTAGCGTTACAGATACGCAGTATTTT.

This chain uses TRBV7-2 with TRBJ2-3, with 7 bases that match TRBD2. V shed 3 bases, J shed 0 bases, and the junction held 9 bases outside the gene matches. The CDR3 is made up of 17 amino acids. The germline V gene encodes CDR1 SGHTA and CDR2 FQGNSA. CDR3 in DNA: TGTGCCAGCAGCTTCGGAGGGCGGGGGAGTAGCACAGATACGCAGTATTTT. Protein product: CASSFGGRGSSTDTQYF.

The chain has TRBV29-1 and TRBJ2-2, with TRBD1 matching over 9 bases. This CDR3 is built from 14 residues. The ends lost 7 bases at V and 6 bases at J; junction bases unmatched: 9. The germline gives CDR1 SQVTM, CDR2 ANQGSEA. In DNA form, the CDR3 reads TGCAGCGGGAGGACAGGGGAGAAAGCCGGGGAGCTGTTTTTT. Protein sequence: CSGRTGEKAGELFF.

This clone was seen only once. This chain uses TRBV28 with TRBJ1-2; D unresolved. The germline V gene has CDR1 MDHEN and CDR2 SYDVKM. V was shortened by 8 bases and J by 8 bases, with 15 bases between the two germline ends. The CDR3 contains 12 residues. Here the CDR3 reads CASSRPYSGYTF. The CDR3, as DNA: TGTGCCAGCTCCCGTCCCTATAGCGGCTACACCTTC.

V usage is TRBV5-1 and J usage is TRBJ2-7; D possibly uses TRBD1 or TRBD2 (5 bases each). Germline V gene sequence: CDR1 SGHRS, CDR2 YFSETQ. The CDR3 totals 15 residues. Trimming removed 4 bases from V and 4 bases from J, with 18 bases in between. The CDR3 region is CASSPGRGEGYEQYF. Here the CDR3 DNA reads TGCGCCAGCAGCCCAGGACGGGGCGAGGGATACGAGCAGTACTTC. Full variable domain (missing parts from reference TRBV5-1 and TRBJ2-7): KAGVTQTPRYLIKTRGQQVTLSCSPISGHRSVSWYQQTPGQGLQFLFEYFSETQRNKGNFPGRFSGRQFSNSRSEMNVSTLELGDSALYLCASSPGRGEGYEQYFGPGTRLTVT.

J is TRBJ2-6 and V is TRBV4-1; TRBD1 matches at 7 bases. The CDR3 is 17 amino acids. Germline values: CDR1 MGHRA, CDR2 YSYEKL. J gave up 0 bases and V 6 bases, and 8 bases lay outside the gene matches. The CDR3 reads CASSTRGQSSGANVLTF. In nucleotides, the CDR3 is TGCGCCAGCAGTACAAGGGGACAGAGCTCTGGGGCCAACGTCCTGACTTTC.

The chain recombines TRBV4-2 with TRBJ1-5; TRBD1 agrees at 8 bases. The CDR3 has 15 amino acids. Per germline, CDR1 LGHNA and CDR2 YNFKEQ. After removal of 3 bases from V and 7 bases from J, the junction contained 8 bases not matched to a gene. The CDR3 reads CASSQVDRGDQPQHF. The CDR3, as DNA: TGTGCCAGCAGCCAGGTTGACAGGGGAGACCAGCCCCAGCATTTT.

This clone was observed once. The V call is TRBV6-5, the J call TRBJ2-3, with D tentatively TRBD2 (5 bases). Trimming pared 8 bases from V and 5 bases from J, leaving 17 bases between. CDR3 size: 14 residues. CDR1 and CDR2 (germline): MNHEY, SVGAGI. CDR3 nucleotides: TGTGCCAGCTCCGCGGAGGCGACCCAAGATACGCAGTATTTT. Its translation is CASSAEATQDTQYF.

The gene calls are TRBV19 and TRBJ2-7, with D perhaps TRBD1 (6 bases). Germline V gene data show CDR1 as LNHDA and CDR2 as SQIVND (reference sequence). The CDR3 is made up of 13 amino acids. V lost 3 bases and J lost 10, with 16 bases in between. Written as DNA, the CDR3 is TGTGCCAGTAGTATCGATGGACAGAAAAATCAGTACTTC. This sequence encodes CASSIDGQKNQYF. Using reference TRBV19 and TRBJ2-7 for the parts outside the CDR3, the full variable domain is DGGITQSPKYLFRKEGQNVTLSCEQNLNHDAMYWYRQDPGQGLRLIYYSQIVNDFQKGDIAEGYSVSREKKESFPLTVTSAQKNPTAFYLCASSIDGQKNQYFGPGTRLTVT.